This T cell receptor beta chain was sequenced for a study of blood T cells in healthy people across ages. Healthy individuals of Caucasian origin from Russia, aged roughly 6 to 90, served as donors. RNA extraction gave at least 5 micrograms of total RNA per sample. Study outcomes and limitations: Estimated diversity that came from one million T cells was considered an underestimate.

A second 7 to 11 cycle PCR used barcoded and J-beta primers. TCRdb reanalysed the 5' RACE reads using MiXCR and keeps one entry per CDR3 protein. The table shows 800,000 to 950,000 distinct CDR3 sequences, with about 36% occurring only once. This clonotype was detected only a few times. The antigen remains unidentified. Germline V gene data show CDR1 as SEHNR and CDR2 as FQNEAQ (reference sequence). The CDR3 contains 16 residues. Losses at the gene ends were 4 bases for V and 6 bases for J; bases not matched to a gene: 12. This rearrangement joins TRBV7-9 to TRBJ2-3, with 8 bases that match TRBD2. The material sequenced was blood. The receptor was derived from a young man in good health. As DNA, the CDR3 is TGTGCCAGCAGCTCCCTGGGACTAGGGGTGCCCGATACGCAGTATTTT. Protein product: CASSSLGLGVPDTQYF. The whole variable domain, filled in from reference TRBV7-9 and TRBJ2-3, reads DTGVSQNPRHKITKRGQNVTFRCDPISEHNRLYWYRQTLGQGPEFLTYFQNEAQLEKSRLLSDRFSAERPKGSFSTLEIQRTEQGDSAMYLCASSSLGLGVPDTQYFGPGTRLTVL.